These T cell receptor beta chains were read from a single sample in a study of graft-versus-host responses after intestinal transplantation. Only in-frame clones appear in the TCRdb table, and some are missing; sequencing was by immunoSEQ multiplex PCR. The table records 20,000 to 25,000 clones, 50% to 70% of them present only once. This specimen was alloreactive CD4+ T cells from a mixed lymphocyte reaction culture, taken before intestinal transplant. The receptors derive from a human patient who received an intestinal transplant. Each CDR3 is given with its conserved first and last residue. A D gene is named only where the DNA matches it firmly. The size field is filled for only some rows; it gives once, few, many or a size class.

clone_size	v_call	d_call	cdr3_length	j_call	cdr3_aa	cdr3_nt
NA	TRBV30	NA	15	TRBJ1-4	CAWSVLRSGGEKLFF	TGTGCCTGGAGTGTACTCAGGTCCGGTGGTGAAAAACTGTTTTTT
NA	TRBV29-1	TRBD1	14	TRBJ1-2	CSVDRQGKDYGYTF	TGCAGCGTTGACCGACAGGGGAAGGACTATGGCTACACCTTC
NA	TRBV6-5	TRBD1	16	TRBJ2-1	CASSYTGTGLYNEQFF	TGTGCCAGCAGTTACACCGGGACAGGGCTCTACAATGAGCAGTTCTTC
NA	TRBV6-1	TRBD2	15	TRBJ2-1	CASSASGGSYNEQFF	TGTGCCAGCAGTGCGAGCGGGGGATCCTACAATGAGCAGTTCTTC
few	TRBV2	TRBD1	13	TRBJ1-1	CASNGQGLTEAFF	TGTGCCAGCAATGGACAGGGACTCACTGAAGCTTTCTTT
NA	TRBV7-9	NA	15	TRBJ1-1	CASSLKNSFGTEAFF	TGTGCCAGCAGCTTAAAAAACAGTTTTGGCACTGAAGCTTTCTTT
NA	TRBV11-2	TRBD1	14	TRBJ2-2	CASSEQGAPGELFF	TGTGCCAGCAGCGAACAGGGGGCCCCCGGGGAGCTGTTTTTT
once	TRBV19	NA	12	TRBJ2-7	CASSSQGGEQYF	TGTGCCAGTAGTTCCCAGGGGGGCGAGCAGTACTTC
NA	TRBV12-5	NA	14	TRBJ1-5	CASGLGHSNQPQHF	TGTGCTAGTGGTTTGGGACATAGCAATCAGCCCCAGCATTTT
NA	TRBV5-6	NA	15	TRBJ1-2	CASSWPDRLNYGYTF	TGTGCCAGCAGCTGGCCTGACAGGCTTAACTATGGCTACACCTTC
few	TRBV11-2	TRBD2	15	TRBJ2-1	CASSSLAGGPNEQFF	TGTGCCAGCAGCTCACTAGCGGGGGGGCCCAATGAGCAGTTCTTC
NA	TRBV2	NA	16	TRBJ1-4	CASSPYYWRGLKKLFF	TGTGCCAGCAGTCCTTATTACTGGCGGGGCTTGAAAAAACTGTTTTTT
NA	TRBV11-3	NA	13	TRBJ2-3	CASSFRATDTQYF	TGTGCCAGCAGCTTCCGAGCCACAGATACGCAGTATTTT
once	TRBV5-1	TRBD1	14	TRBJ1-4	CASSPGQGYEKLFF	TGCGCCAGCAGCCCAGGACAGGGGTATGAAAAACTGTTTTTT
few	TRBV30	NA	14	TRBJ1-4	CAWNRVGTNEKLFF	TGTGCCTGGAACAGGGTGGGTACTAATGAAAAACTGTTTTTT
NA	TRBV9	NA	16	TRBJ2-3	CASSPRRGASTDTQYF	TGTGCCAGCAGCCCCCGCCGGGGGGCGAGCACAGATACGCAGTATTTT